Listed below are T cell receptor beta chains from one sample, sequenced in a study of siplizumab effects on memory and regulatory T cells. Using immunoSEQ multiplex PCR, the repertoire was profiled, and TCRdb retains in-frame clones only, with some absent. The data show fewer than 120,000 clones, with around nine tenths seen just once and approximately 1.3% held by the top ten. The source material was CD4+ T cells sorted from blood. The receptors come from a human donor in good health. Each CDR3 is given with its conserved first and last residue. The D gene is left open where the match is weak. Rows may omit the clone size; those that give it use once, few, many or a size class.

D,V,size,J,DNA,CDR3
NA,TRBV19,NA,TRBJ2-7,TGTGCCAGTAGTATCGGGGTAACAGACGAGCAGTACTTC,CASSIGVTDEQYF
NA,TRBV15,NA,TRBJ2-1,TGTGCCACCAGCAGAAATAGCGGCTCCTACAATGAGCAGTTCTTC,CATSRNSGSYNEQFF
NA,TRBV6-1,NA,TRBJ2-1,TGTGCCAGCATAGGTACCTACAATGAGCAGTTCTTC,CASIGTYNEQFF
NA,TRBV7-7,NA,TRBJ1-1,TGTGCTAGCAGCCCAGACGGGATGGTGGCTTTCTTT,CASSPDGMVAFF
TRBD1,TRBV10-3,once,TRBJ1-2,TGTGCCGCCCGATCAGGGGGCGCCGATGGCTACACCTTC,CAARSGGADGYTF
NA,TRBV7-8,NA,TRBJ2-7,TGTGCCAGCAGCTTAGTAGAGGGCTACGAGCAGTACTTC,CASSLVEGYEQYF
NA,TRBV4-1,NA,TRBJ2-7,TGCGCCAGCAGCCAGGAGAGCTTTAGCGGAAGCACCTACGAGCAGTACTTC,CASSQESFSGSTYEQYF
TRBD2,TRBV7-2,NA,TRBJ2-1,TGTGCCAGCAGCTTAGAGGTCGGGAGGGCCGACAATGAGCAGTTCTTC,CASSLEVGRADNEQFF
TRBD1,TRBV6-6,NA,TRBJ2-7,TGTGCCAGCACCCCTTACCGGGACAGGGTCTACGAGCAGTACTTC,CASTPYRDRVYEQYF
NA,TRBV13,NA,TRBJ2-7,TGTGCCAGCAGTAAACTGCGTGGTTGGGGTCTCTACGAGCAGTACTTC,CASSKLRGWGLYEQYF
NA,TRBV7-2,NA,TRBJ2-1,TGTGCCGTCCTGGAGGAAGCGCCCCCCTACAATGAGCAGTTCTTC,CAVLEEAPPYNEQFF
TRBD1,TRBV2,NA,TRBJ2-7,TGTGCCAGCAGAGAGGACAGGGGGCCCTACGAGCAGTACTTC,CASREDRGPYEQYF
NA,TRBV5-3,NA,TRBJ1-1,TGTGCCAGAAGCTTACCGAGAGCCCATTTTTCGAACACTGAAGCTTTCTTT,CARSLPRAHFSNTEAFF
NA,TRBV5-1,NA,TRBJ1-2,TGCGCCATCCTCGGTGCCTATGGCTACACCTTC,CAILGAYGYTF
NA,TRBV6-5,NA,TRBJ2-7,TGTGCCAGCACAGACCCTCTTGGGGACGAGCAGTACTTC,CASTDPLGDEQYF
TRBD1,TRBV7-3,NA,TRBJ2-3,TGTGCCAGCAGCTTAACGCCAGGGGGCAGAACAGATACGCAGTATTTT,CASSLTPGGRTDTQYF
NA,TRBV7-9,NA,TRBJ1-1,TGTGCCAGCAGCTTAGTCGGGGGAAACACTGAAGCTTTCTTT,CASSLVGGNTEAFF
TRBD1,TRBV7-2,NA,TRBJ1-5,TGTGCCAGCAGCTTGGCGGGACAGACAGGGCAGCCCCAGCATTTT,CASSLAGQTGQPQHF
TRBD1,TRBV6-5,NA,TRBJ1-2,TGTGCCAGCAGTTACAACAGGGGGCTCTATGGCTACACCTTC,CASSYNRGLYGYTF
NA,TRBV6-5,NA,TRBJ1-2,TGTGCCAGCAGTTACTCTAACCCGTCTACTGGCTATGGCTACACCTTC,CASSYSNPSTGYGYTF